This passage covers 6 T cell receptor beta chains from one sample sequenced in a study of blood T cells in healthy people across ages. The authors ran a second PCR of 7 to 11 cycles using a sample-barcoded 5' primer and a J-beta primer mix. From the 5' RACE reads, TCRdb called clonotypes with MiXCR, one entry per CDR3 protein. The sample contains about 1.4 million distinct CDR3 sequences, around 55% of which appear only once. The sample comprised blood. Every receptor here comes from a man younger than 30 in good health.

The chain couples TRBV20-1 to TRBJ1-4; D call uncertain. The CDR3 runs to 12 residues. Germline lookup yields CDR1 DFQATT and CDR2 SNEGSKA (reference sequence). Trimming took off 6 bases at V and 6 bases at J, with 11 bases between the two ends. Written as DNA, the CDR3 is TGCAGTGCCCTGCGTGGGGATGAAAAACTGTTTTTT. Protein product: CSALRGDEKLFF.

Turning to this clonotype: One junction end does not reproduce the germline sequence, and a read error may be involved. V and J are TRBV7-9 and TRBJ2-1; D remains ambiguous. Germline V CDR1 and CDR2: SEHNR, FQNEAQ (reference sequence). The CDR3 loop spans 15 amino acids. The CDR3, as DNA: TGTGCCAGCAGCTTAGTGACTGACTCCTACAATGGGCAGTTCTTC. Its protein is CASSLVTDSYNGQFF.

The rearrangement joins TRBV6-6 to TRBJ1-2; tentative D call: TRBD1 (5 bases). Trimming shortened V by 6 bases and J by 6 bases, and 17 bases separated the two germline ends. CDR1 and CDR2 (germline): MNHNY, SVGAGI (reference sequence). The CDR3 spans 14 residues. CDR3 region: CASSPLTESNGYTF. DNA for the CDR3: TGTGCCAGCAGCCCCTTGACAGAATCCAATGGCTACACCTTC.

J is TRBJ2-5 and V is TRBV4-1; D is undetermined. Germline assignment: CDR1 MGHRA and CDR2 YSYEKL. V gave up 1 base and J gave up 2 bases, with 11 bases separating them. This CDR3 spans 15 amino acids. The CDR3 loop reads CASSQVLHPQETQYF. CDR3 in DNA: TGCGCCAGCAGCCAAGTGTTACACCCTCAAGAGACCCAGTACTTC.

This chain uses TRBV24-1 with TRBJ2-5; possibly TRBD1 for D (5 bases). V was trimmed by 5 bases and J by 5 bases, leaving 17 bases between them. Germline CDR1 and CDR2: KGHDR and SFDVKD. The CDR3 spans 15 residues. CDR3 nucleotide sequence: TGTGCCACCAGTGCCGCGGACACGTCAGGGGAGACCCAGTACTTC. Its translation: CATSAADTSGETQYF.

This clonotype was observed a handful of times. V and J are TRBV27 and TRBJ2-6; TRBD1 might be the D (5 bases). The V gene lost 5 bases and the J gene lost 2 bases, with 7 bases spanning the gap. The CDR3 totals 14 residues. CDR1 and CDR2 from the germline V gene are MNHEY and SMNVEV (reference sequence). In nucleotides, the CDR3 is TGTGCCAGCAGTCCGACAGCTGGGGCCAACGTCCTGACTTTC. Translated, it gives CASSPTAGANVLTF.